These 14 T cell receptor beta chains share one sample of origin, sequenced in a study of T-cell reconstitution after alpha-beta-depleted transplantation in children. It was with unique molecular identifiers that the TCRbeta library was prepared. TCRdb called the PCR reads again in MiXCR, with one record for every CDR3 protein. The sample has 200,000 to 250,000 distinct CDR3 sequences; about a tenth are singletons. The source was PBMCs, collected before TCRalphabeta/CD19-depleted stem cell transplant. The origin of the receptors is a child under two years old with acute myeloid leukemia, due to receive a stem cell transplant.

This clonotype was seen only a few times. The chain's CDR3 is CASSQRLAGVYEQYF. CDR3 DNA: TGTGCCAGCAGCCAGCGTTTAGCGGGAGTCTACGAGCAGTACTTC. V and J are TRBV5-4 and TRBJ2-7; TRBD2 matches 9 bases. CDR1 and CDR2 from the germline V gene are SGHNT and YYREEE (reference sequence). After removal of 4 bases from V and 3 bases from J, the junction contained 8 bases not matched to a gene. This CDR3 region has 15 residues.

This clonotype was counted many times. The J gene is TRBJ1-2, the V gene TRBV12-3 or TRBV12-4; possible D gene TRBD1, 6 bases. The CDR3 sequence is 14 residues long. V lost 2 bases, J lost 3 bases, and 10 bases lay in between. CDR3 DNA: TGTGCCAGCAGTTTAAGGGGGGTTGACTATGGCTACACCTTC. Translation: CASSLRGVDYGYTF.

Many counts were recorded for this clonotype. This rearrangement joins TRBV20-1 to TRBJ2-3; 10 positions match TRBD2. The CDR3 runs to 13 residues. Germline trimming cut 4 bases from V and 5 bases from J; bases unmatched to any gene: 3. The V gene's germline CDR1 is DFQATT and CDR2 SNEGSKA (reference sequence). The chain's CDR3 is CSANSGGKDTQYF. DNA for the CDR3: TGCAGTGCTAATAGCGGGGGGAAAGATACGCAGTATTTT.

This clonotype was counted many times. CDR3 amino acids: CAWSVQGASNQPQHF. In DNA, the CDR3 is TGTGCCTGGAGTGTACAGGGGGCAAGCAATCAGCCCCAGCATTTT. This chain links TRBV30 with TRBJ1-5; 9 bases are a match to TRBD1. Trimming cost V 0 bases and J 1 base; bases outside gene matches: 1. Germline CDR1 reads GTSNPN; CDR2 reads SVGIG (reference sequence). CDR3 length: 15 amino acids.

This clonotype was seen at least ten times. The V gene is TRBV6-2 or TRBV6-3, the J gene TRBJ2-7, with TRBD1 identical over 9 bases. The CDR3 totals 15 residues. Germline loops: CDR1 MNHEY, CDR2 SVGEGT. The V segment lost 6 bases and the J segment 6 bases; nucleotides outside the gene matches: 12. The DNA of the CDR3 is TGTGCCAGCAGAAGGGGTCCGGACAGGGGCACCGAGCAGTACTTC. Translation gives CASRRGPDRGTEQYF.

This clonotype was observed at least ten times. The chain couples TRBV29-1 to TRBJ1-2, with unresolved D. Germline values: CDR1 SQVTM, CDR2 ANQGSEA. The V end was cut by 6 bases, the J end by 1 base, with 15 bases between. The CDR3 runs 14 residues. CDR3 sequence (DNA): TGCAGCGTCGCCCCTACGAATTTTAACTATGGCTACACCTTC. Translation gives CSVAPTNFNYGYTF.

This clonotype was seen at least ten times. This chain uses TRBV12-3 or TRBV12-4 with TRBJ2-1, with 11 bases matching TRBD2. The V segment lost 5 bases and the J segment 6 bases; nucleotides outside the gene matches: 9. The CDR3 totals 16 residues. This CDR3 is CASSRRLAGKGNEQFF. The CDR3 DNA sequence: TGTGCCAGCAGTAGACGACTAGCGGGAAAGGGCAATGAGCAGTTCTTC.

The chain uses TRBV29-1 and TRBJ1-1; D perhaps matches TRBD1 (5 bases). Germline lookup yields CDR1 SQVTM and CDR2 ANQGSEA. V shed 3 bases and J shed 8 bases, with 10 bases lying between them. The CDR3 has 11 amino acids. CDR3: CSVDREIEAFF. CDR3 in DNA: TGCAGCGTTGACAGGGAAATAGAAGCTTTCTTT.

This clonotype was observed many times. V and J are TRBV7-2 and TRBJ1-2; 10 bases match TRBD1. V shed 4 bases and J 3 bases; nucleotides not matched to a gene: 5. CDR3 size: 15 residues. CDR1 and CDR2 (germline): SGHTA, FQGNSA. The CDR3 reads CASSSDRGRHYGYTF. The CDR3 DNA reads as TGTGCCAGCAGCTCCGACAGGGGGCGGCACTATGGCTACACCTTC.

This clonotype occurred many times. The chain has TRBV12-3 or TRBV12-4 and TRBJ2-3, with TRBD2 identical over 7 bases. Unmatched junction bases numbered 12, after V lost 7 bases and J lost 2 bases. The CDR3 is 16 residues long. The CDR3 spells CASTPRGSGVTDTQYF. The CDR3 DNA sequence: TGTGCCAGCACCCCCAGAGGGAGCGGGGTCACAGATACGCAGTATTTT.

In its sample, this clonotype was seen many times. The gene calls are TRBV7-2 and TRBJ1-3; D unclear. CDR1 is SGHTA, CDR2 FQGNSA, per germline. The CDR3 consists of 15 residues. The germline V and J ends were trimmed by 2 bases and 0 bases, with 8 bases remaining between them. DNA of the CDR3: TGTGCCAGCAGCTTAAACACATTCTCTGGAAACACCATATATTTT. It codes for CASSLNTFSGNTIYF.

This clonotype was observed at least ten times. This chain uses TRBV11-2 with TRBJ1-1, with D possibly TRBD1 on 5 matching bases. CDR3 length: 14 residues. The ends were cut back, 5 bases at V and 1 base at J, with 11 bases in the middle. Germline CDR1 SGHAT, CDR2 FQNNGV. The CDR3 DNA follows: TGTGCCAGCAGCATGGGGCAAACGAACACTGAAGCTTTCTTT. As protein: CASSMGQTNTEAFF.

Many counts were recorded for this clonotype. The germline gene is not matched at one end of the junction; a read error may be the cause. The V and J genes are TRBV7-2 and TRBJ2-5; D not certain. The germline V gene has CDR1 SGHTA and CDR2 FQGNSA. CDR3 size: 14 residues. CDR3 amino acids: CASSVARTQETQYF. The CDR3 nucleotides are TGTGCCAGCAGCGTAGCTCGCACTCAAGAGACCCAGTACTTC.

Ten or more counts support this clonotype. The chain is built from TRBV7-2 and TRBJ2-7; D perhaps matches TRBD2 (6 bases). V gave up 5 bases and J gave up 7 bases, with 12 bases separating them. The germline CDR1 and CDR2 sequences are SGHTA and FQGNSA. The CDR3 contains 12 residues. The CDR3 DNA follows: TGTGCCAGCAGCCCCGGGAGTACGGAGCAGTACTTC. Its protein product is CASSPGSTEQYF.